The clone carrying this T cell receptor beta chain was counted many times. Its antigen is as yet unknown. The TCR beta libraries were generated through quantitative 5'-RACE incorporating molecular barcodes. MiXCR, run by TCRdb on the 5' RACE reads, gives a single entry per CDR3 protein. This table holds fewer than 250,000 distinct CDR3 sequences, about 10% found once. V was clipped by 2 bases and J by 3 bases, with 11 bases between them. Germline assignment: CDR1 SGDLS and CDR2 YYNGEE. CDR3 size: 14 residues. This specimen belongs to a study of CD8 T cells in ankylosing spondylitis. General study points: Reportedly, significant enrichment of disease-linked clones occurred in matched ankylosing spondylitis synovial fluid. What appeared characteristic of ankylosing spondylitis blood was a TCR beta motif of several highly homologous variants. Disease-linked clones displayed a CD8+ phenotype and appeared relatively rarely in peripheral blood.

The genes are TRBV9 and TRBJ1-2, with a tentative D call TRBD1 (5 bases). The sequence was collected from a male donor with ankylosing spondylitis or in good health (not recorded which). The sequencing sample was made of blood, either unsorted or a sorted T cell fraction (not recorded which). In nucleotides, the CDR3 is TGTGCCAGCAGCGTGTTAGGGGCGGACTATGGCTACACCTTC. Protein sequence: CASSVLGADYGYTF.